These 9 T cell receptor beta chains were sequenced from one sample in a study of T cell responses to AZD1222 COVID-19 vaccine. TCRdb keeps only in-frame clones here, not all; method: immunoSEQ multiplex PCR. The table lists over 85,000 clones, 86% of them singletons. Sample: peripheral blood, taken on day 0 of AZD1222 vaccination. These receptors were obtained from an adult in good health.

The genes are TRBV6-5 and TRBJ1-6; the D gene is possibly TRBD1 (5 bases). Per germline, CDR1 MNHEY and CDR2 SVGAGI. This CDR3 comprises 15 residues. Trimming took off 0 bases at V and 8 bases at J, with 11 bases between the two ends. The CDR3 reads CASSYSYLGDSPLHF. For the CDR3, the DNA is TGTGCCAGCAGTTACTCTTATCTGGGGGATTCACCCCTCCACTTT.

The rearrangement uses TRBV5-4 and TRBJ2-5; a possible D gene is TRBD1 (5 bases). Germline assignment: CDR1 SGHNT and CDR2 YYREEE (reference sequence). The V end was cut by 3 bases, the J end by 1 base, with 10 bases between. CDR3 length equals 14 residues. The CDR3 here is CASSSQGPQETQYF. The CDR3 DNA sequence: TGTGCCAGCAGCTCCCAGGGTCCCCAAGAGACCCAGTACTTC.

The CDR3 region has the DNA TGTGCCAGCAGCCCCCTCCGGACAGGGCGGGCAGATACGCAGTATTTT. Translation gives CASSPLRTGRADTQYF. The J gene is TRBJ2-3, the V gene TRBV7-3; TRBD1 agrees at 8 bases. The CDR3 loop spans 16 amino acids. Germline V gives CDR1 SGHTA, CDR2 FQGTGA. V trimming: 5 bases; J trimming: 4 bases; junction bases outside the gene matches: 11.

The chain links TRBV5-8 to TRBJ1-1, with TRBD1 as a possible D gene (6 bases). Trimming removed 4 bases at V and 2 bases at J, with 12 bases between. Germline V gives CDR1 SGHTS, CDR2 YDEGEE. The CDR3 runs to 14 residues. This CDR3 is CASSLRTANTEAFF. CDR3 bases: TGTGCCAGCAGCCTCCGGACAGCCAACACTGAAGCTTTCTTT.

The chain carries TRBV5-4 and TRBJ2-1; D is possibly TRBD1 (6 bases). This CDR3 comprises 15 residues. The germline V gene has CDR1 SGHNT and CDR2 YYREEE (reference sequence). V dropped 1 base and J dropped 3 bases, with 11 bases sitting between them. The CDR3 reads CASSLKRGSYNEQFF. In DNA form, the CDR3 reads TGTGCCAGCAGCTTGAAGAGGGGGAGCTACAATGAGCAGTTCTTC.

CDR3 loop: CASSLPGLVWEQYF. For the CDR3, the DNA is TGCGCCAGCAGCTTGCCGGGACTAGTGTGGGAGCAGTACTTC. V usage is TRBV5-1 and J usage is TRBJ2-7; 8 bases are a match to TRBD2. Germline V lookup: CDR1 SGHRS, CDR2 YFSETQ. The CDR3 extends over 14 amino acids. V trimming: 1 base; J trimming: 7 bases; junction bases outside the gene matches: 7.

The chain employs TRBV5-1 and TRBJ1-3; weak D call: TRBD1 (5 bases). The CDR3 length is 16 residues. Germline V gives CDR1 SGHRS, CDR2 YFSETQ. Trimming removed 0 bases from V and 0 bases from J, with 10 bases in between. CDR3 amino acids: CASSLVGGTSGNTIYF. CDR3 nucleotides: TGCGCCAGCAGCTTGGTTGGCGGGACCTCTGGAAACACCATATATTTT.

This chain connects TRBV4-1 to TRBJ2-7, with 8 bases lining up with TRBD1. This CDR3 is 15 amino acids long. V trimming: 0 bases; J trimming: 4 bases; junction bases outside the gene matches: 5. The V gene's germline CDR1 is MGHRA and CDR2 YSYEKL. DNA for the CDR3: TGCGCCAGCAGCCAAGATAGGCAGGGGGCTTACGAGCAGTACTTC. Translation gives CASSQDRQGAYEQYF.

The genes are TRBV5-4 and TRBJ2-1; 10 positions match TRBD1. V lost 4 bases to trimming and J lost 8 bases; unmatched junction nucleotides: 9. The CDR3 contains 15 residues. Germline CDR1 SGHNT, CDR2 YYREEE (reference sequence). Here the CDR3 reads CASSRTGTGDHEQFF. For the CDR3, the DNA is TGTGCCAGCAGCCGGACCGGGACAGGGGATCATGAGCAGTTCTTC. The full variable domain, with the rest looked up from reference TRBV5-4 and TRBJ2-1, is ETGVTQSPTHLIKTRGQQVTLRCSSQSGHNTVSWYQQALGQGPQFIFQYYREEENGRGNFPPRFSGLQFPNYSSELNVNALELDDSALYLCASSRTGTGDHEQFFGPGTRLTVL.